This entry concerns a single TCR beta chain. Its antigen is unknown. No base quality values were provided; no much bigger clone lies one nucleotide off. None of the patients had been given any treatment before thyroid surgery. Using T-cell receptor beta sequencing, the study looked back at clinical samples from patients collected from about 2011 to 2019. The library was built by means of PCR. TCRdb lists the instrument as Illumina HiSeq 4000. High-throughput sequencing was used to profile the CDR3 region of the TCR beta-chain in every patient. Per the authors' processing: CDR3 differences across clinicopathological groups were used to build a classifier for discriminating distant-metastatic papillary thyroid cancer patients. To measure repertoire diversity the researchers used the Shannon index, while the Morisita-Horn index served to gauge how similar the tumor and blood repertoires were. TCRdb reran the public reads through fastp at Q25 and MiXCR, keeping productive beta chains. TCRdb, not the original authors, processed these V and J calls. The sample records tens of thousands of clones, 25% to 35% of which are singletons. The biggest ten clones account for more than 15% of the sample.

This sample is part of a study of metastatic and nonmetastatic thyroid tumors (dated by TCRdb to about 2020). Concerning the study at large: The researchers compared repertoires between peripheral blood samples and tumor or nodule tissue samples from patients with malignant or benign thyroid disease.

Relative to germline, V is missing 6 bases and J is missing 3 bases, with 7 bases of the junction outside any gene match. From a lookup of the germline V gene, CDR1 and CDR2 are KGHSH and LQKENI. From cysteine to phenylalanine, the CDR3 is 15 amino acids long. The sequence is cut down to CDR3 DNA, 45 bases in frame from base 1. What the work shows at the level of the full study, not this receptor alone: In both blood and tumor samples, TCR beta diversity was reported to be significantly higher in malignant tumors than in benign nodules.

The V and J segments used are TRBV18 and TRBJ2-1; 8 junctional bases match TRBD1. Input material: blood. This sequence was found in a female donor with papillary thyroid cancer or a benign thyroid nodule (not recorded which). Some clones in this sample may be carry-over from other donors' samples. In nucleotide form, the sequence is TGTGCCAGCTCCCACAGGGGGGCTAGCTACAATGAGCAGTTCTTC. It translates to CASSHRGASYNEQFF.